This TCR beta chain was obtained from a study of persistence of HIV-infected CD4 T cells. J lost 9 bases, V lost 4 bases, and 6 bases had no gene match. Looked up from germline, CDR1 is SGHDN and CDR2 is FVKESK. This CDR3 has 15 amino acids. The libraries were made with immunoSEQ version 4 in survey mode. Generated by immunoSEQ multiplex PCR, the TCRdb table keeps only in-frame clones and is missing some. The sample carries about 14,000 clones, 60% to 80% recorded once. The sample holds a few counts of this clone. Antigen specificity is unknown. Findings of the study overall: The rare CMV-responding cells with HIV-1 proviruses were not separately TCR-sequenced.

The stimulus was an HIV-1 Gag 15-mer peptide pool, 0.85 to 1 ug/peptide/mL. Sorting of responding CD4+ T cells relied on upregulated CD40 ligand together with CD69. Donors had CD4+ T cell counts above 400 cells/uL and were CMV-seropositive. The chain links TRBV14 to TRBJ2-1, with TRBD2 matching 13 bases. Material: CD4+ T cells sorted from PBMCs after 18-hour stimulation, obtained from a patient who received antiretroviral therapy. The receptor was isolated from an adult man with HIV who was CMV-seropositive. The CDR3 loop reads CASSRLTSGGREQFF. Written as DNA, the CDR3 is TGTGCCAGCAGCCGTCTGACTAGCGGGGGGCGTGAGCAGTTCTTC.